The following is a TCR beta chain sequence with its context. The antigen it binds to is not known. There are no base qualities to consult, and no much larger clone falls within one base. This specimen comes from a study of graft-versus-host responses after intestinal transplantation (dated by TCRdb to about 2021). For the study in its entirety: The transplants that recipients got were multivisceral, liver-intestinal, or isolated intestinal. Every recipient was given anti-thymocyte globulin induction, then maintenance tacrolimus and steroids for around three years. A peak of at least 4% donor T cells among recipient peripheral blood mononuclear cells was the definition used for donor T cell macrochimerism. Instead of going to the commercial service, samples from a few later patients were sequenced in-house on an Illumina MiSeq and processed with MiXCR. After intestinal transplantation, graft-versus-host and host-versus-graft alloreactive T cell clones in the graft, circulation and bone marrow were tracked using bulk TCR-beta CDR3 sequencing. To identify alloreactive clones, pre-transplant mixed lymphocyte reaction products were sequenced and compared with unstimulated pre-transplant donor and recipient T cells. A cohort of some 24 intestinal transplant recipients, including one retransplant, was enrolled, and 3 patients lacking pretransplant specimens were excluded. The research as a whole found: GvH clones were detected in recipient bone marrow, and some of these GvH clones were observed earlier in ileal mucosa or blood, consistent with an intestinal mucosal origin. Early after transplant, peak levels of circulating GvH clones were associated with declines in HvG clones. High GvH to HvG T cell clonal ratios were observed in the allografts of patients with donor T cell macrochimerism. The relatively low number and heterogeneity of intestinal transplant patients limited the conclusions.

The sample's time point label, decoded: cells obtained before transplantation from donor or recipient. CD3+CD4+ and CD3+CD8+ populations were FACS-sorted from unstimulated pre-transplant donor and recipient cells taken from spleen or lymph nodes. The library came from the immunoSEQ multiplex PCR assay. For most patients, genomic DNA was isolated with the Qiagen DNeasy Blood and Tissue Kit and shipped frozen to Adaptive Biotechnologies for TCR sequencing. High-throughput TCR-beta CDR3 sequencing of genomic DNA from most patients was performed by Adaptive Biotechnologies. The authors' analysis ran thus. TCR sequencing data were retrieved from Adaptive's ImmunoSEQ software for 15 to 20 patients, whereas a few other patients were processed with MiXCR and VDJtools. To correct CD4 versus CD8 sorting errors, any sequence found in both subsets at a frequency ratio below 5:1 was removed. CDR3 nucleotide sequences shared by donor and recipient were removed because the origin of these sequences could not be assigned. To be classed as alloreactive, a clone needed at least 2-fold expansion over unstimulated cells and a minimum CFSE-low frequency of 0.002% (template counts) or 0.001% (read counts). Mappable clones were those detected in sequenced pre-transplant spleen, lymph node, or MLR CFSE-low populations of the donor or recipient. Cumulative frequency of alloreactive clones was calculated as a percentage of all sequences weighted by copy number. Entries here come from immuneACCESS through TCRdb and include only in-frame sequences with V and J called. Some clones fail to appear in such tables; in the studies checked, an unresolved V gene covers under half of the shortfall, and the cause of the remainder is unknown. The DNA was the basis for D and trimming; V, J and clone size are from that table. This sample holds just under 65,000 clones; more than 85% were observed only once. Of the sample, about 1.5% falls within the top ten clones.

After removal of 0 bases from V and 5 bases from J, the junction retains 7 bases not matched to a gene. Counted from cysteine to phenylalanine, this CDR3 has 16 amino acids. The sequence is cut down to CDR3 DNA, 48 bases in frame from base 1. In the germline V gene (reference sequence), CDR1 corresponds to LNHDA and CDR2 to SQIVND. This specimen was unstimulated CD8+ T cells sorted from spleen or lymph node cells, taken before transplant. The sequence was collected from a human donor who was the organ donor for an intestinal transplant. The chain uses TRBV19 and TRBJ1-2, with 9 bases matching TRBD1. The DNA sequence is TGTGCCAGTAGTATAGATCCCCTCGGGACAGGGTATGGCTACACCTTC. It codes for CASSIDPLGTGYGYTF.